The clone carrying this TCR beta chain was counted once. The sample is drawn from a study of blood T cell repertoires in COVID-19. The V end lost 5 bases, the J end lost 3 bases, and 14 bases lay between the germline ends. The germline V gene has CDR1 SEHNR and CDR2 FQNEAQ (reference sequence). The CDR3 is 15 residues long. Per the original data handling: How many nucleated cells were present was estimated from reference gene primer amplification. Some clones are missing from TCRdb's copy, which holds only in-frame ones; the method was immunoSEQ multiplex PCR. Clone size and the V and J calls come from that table; the DNA yielded D and trimming. The sample carries about 270,000 clones, about four fifths recorded once.

V usage is TRBV7-9 and J usage is TRBJ1-5; D might be TRBD1 (5 bases). The specimen sequenced was peripheral blood. The receptor was derived from a woman aged 18-30 years with acute or convalescent COVID-19. This CDR3 reads CASSPLGGANQPQHF. The DNA for the CDR3 is TGTGCCAGCAGCCCCCTCGGAGGGGCCAATCAGCCCCAGCATTTT.